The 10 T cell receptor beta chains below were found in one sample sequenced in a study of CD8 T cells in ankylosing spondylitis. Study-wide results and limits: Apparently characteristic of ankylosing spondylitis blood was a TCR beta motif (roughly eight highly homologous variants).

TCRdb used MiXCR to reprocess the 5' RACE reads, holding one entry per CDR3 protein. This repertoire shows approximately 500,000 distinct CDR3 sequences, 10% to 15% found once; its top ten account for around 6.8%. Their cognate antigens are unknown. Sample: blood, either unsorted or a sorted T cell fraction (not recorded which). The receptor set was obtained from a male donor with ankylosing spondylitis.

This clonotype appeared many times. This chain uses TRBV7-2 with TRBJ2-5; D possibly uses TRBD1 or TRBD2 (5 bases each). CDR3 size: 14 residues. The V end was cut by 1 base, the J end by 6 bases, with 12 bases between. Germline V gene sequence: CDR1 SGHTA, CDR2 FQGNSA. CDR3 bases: TGTGCCAGCAGCTTAGGGGGGAAACAACAGACCCAGTACTTC. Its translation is CASSLGGKQQTQYF.

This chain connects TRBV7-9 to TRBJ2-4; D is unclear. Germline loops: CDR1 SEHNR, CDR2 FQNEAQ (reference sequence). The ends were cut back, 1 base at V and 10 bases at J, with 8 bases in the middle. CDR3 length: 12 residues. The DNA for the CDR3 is TGTGCCAGCAGCTTAGGAACACAGATTCAGTACTTC. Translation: CASSLGTQIQYF.

CDR3 loop: CASSLTEGGLAGSLEQYV. CDR3 sequence (DNA): TGTGCCAGCTCCCTCACCGAGGGGGGACTAGCGGGATCTCTCGAGCAGTACGTC. The chain employs TRBV18 and TRBJ2-7, with 13 bases lining up with TRBD2. The CDR3 has 18 amino acids. Trimming at V came to 6 bases and at J to 6 bases, leaving 17 bases not matched to a gene. Germline lookup yields CDR1 KGHSH and CDR2 LQKENI.

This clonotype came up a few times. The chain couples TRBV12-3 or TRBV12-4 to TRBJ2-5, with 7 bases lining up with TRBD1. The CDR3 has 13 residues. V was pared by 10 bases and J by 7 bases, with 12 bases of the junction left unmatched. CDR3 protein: CATHLAGGGTQYF. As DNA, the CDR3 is TGTGCCACCCACTTAGCAGGGGGTGGGACCCAGTACTTC.

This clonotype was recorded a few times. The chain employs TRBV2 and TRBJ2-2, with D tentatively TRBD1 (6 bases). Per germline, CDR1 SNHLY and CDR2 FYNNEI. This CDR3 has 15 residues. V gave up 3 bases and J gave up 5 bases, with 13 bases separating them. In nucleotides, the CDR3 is TGTGCCAGCAGTGAGTCAGGGGATTATACCGGGGAGCTGTTTTTT. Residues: CASSESGDYTGELFF.

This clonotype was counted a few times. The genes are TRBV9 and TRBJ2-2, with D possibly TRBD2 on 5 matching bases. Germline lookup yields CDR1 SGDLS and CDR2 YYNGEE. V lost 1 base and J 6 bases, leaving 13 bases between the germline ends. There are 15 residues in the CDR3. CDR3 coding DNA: TGTGCCAGCAGCGTATATAGCCGGGGATCCGGGGAGCTGTTTTTT. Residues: CASSVYSRGSGELFF.

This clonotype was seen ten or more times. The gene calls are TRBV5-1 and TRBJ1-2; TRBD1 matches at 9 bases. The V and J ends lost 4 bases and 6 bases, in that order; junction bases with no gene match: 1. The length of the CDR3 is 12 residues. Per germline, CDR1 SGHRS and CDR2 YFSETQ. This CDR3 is CASSRDRDGYTF. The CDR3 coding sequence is TGCGCCAGCAGCCGGGACAGGGATGGCTACACCTTC.

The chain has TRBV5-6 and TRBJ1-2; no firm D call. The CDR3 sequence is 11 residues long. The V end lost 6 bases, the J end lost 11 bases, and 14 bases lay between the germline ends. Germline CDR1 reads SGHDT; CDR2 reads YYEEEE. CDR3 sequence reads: CASTNKGGYTF. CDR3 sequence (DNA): TGTGCCAGCACAAATAAAGGAGGATACACCTTC. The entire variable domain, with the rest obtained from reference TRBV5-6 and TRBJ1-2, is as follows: DAGVTQSPTHLIKTRGQQVTLRCSPKSGHDTVSWYQQALGQGPQFIFQYYEEEERQRGNFPDRFSGHQFPNYSSELNVNALLLGDSALYLCASTNKGGYTFGSGTRLTVV.

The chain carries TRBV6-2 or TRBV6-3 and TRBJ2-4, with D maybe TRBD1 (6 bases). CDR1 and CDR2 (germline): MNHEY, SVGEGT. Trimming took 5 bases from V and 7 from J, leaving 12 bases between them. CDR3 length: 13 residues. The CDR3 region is CASSGGRPNIQYF. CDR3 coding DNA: TGTGCCAGCAGTGGGGGCCGCCCTAACATTCAGTACTTC.

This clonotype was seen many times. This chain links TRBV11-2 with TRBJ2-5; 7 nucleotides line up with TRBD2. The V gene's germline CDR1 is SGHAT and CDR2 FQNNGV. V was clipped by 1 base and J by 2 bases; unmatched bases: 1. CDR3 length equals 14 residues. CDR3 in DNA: TGTGCCAGCAGCTTAGGGGGGGGTCAAGAGACCCAGTACTTC. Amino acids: CASSLGGGQETQYF.